This T cell receptor beta chain was documented in a study of shared clonotypes between healthy human individuals. Study results and limitations: Shared across a few donors were approximately 5% of the naive CD4 clonotypes.

Sequencing was performed with immunoSEQ multiplex PCR; in TCRdb, only in-frame clones are kept and a portion is missing. Of 110,000 or so clones listed, more than 65% were seen once; the top ten hold roughly 24%. The length of the CDR3 is 12 residues. Germline lookup yields CDR1 LNHDA and CDR2 SQIVND (reference sequence). Trimming took off 1 base at V and 3 bases at J, with 1 base between the two ends. A few counts support this clone. Its cognate antigen is unknown. Sequenced sample: memory CD8+ T cells sorted from blood. Regarding subset: CD45RO+ cells pooled with CCR7-negative TemRA cells. This chain connects TRBV19 to TRBJ1-5; D gene ambiguous. The clonotype comes from a woman aged 25 to 45 in good health. CDR3 loop: CASSIANQPQHF. The CDR3 DNA reads as TGTGCCAGTAGTATAGCCAATCAGCCCCAGCATTTT.